The text below deals with one TCR beta chain. Its specificity is unknown. The data originate from a study of T cell responses to AZD1222 COVID-19 vaccine. Overall study results and limits: Repertoire sampling was restricted to post-peak T cell response timepoints. Reportedly, nearly half of unique spike TCRs recognized epitopes outside B.1.351/B.1.1.7 mutations.

Clones were read by immunoSEQ multiplex PCR, and TCRdb kept only the in-frame ones, dropping some. Of under 150,000 clones in the sample, 80% to 95% were seen once. In germline, CDR1 is SGHDT, CDR2 YYEEEE. The CDR3 is 15 amino acids. V lost 1 base and J lost 7; bases outside the gene matches: 6. This sample comprised peripheral blood, obtained 28 days after the second AZD1222 dose. The receptor was isolated from an adult who received the AZD1222 COVID-19 vaccine. V and J are TRBV5-6 and TRBJ2-7; TRBD1 aligns across 12 bases. Here the CDR3 DNA reads TGTGCCAGCAGCTTGTGGGACAGGGGGCTGGGGGAGCAGTACGTC. Protein: CASSLWDRGLGEQYV.